The rows below give T cell receptor beta chains drawn from one sample of a study of shared clonotypes between healthy human individuals. Some clones are missing from TCRdb's copy, which holds only in-frame ones; the method was immunoSEQ multiplex PCR. The sample comprises around 1.9 million clones, about 92% of which are singletons, and around 1.7% rests with the top ten. Sample: naive CD8+ T cells from PBMCs. These receptor sequences come from a man aged 18 to 35 in good health. Some clones in this sample may be carry-over from other donors' samples. CDR3s include the opening cysteine and the closing phenylalanine or tryptophan. A D gene is named only where the DNA matches it firmly. Size values are once, few and many counts, or a class for expanded clones, and some rows have none.

abundance	v_gene	j_gene	d_gene	CDR3aa	CDR3nt
.	TRBV27	TRBJ1-5	.	CASSLSSGVPSDQPQHF	TGTGCCAGCAGTTTATCCTCCGGGGTTCCCTCGGATCAGCCCCAGCATTTT
.	TRBV28	TRBJ2-7	TRBD1	CASSFRDRDTYEQYF	TGTGCCAGCAGTTTCCGGGACAGAGATACCTACGAGCAGTACTTC
.	TRBV27	TRBJ2-5	TRBD2	CASSSDSGSIQETQYF	TGTGCCAGCAGCTCGGATAGCGGGAGTATCCAAGAGACCCAGTACTTC
.	TRBV28	TRBJ1-1	.	CASSPRTFKSFF	TGTGCCAGCAGTCCAAGGACCTTTAAGTCTTTCTTT
once	TRBV9	TRBJ2-1	TRBD1	CASSGPTGGDYNEQFF	TGTGCCAGCAGCGGTCCCACAGGGGGTGACTACAATGAGCAGTTCTTC
.	TRBV4-2	TRBJ2-7	.	CASSQGAGDSYEQYF	TGTGCCAGCAGCCAAGGCGCGGGCGACTCCTACGAGCAGTACTTC
.	TRBV28	TRBJ2-5	.	CASSQSETQYF	TGTGCCAGCAGTCAATCAGAGACCCAGTACTTC
.	TRBV2	TRBJ2-1	.	CASSRTGPTYNEQFF	TGTGCCAGCAGCCGTACAGGGCCCACCTACAATGAGCAGTTCTTC
.	TRBV19	TRBJ2-7	TRBD2	CASSPTSGTSYEQYF	TGTGCCAGTAGCCCGACTAGCGGGACCTCCTACGAGCAGTACTTC
.	TRBV6-5	TRBJ2-3	.	CASSYLRGTDTQYF	TGTGCCAGCAGTTACTTAAGGGGCACAGATACGCAGTATTTT
.	TRBV6-6	TRBJ1-3	.	CASSPGQQGNTIYF	TGTGCCAGCAGTCCGGGACAACAAGGAAACACCATATATTTT
.	TRBV7-3	TRBJ2-7	TRBD2	CASSPLAGVGYEQYF	TGTGCCAGCAGCCCACTAGCGGGAGTTGGATACGAGCAGTACTTC
.	TRBV11-2	TRBJ2-7	.	CASSLDRHEQYF	TGTGCCAGCAGCTTAGACCGTCACGAGCAGTACTTC
once	TRBV25-1	TRBJ2-2	TRBD1	CASSERGQSNRNTGELFF	TGTGCCAGCAGTGAGAGGGGACAGAGCAATCGGAACACCGGGGAGCTGTTTTTT
.	TRBV4-2	TRBJ2-7	.	CASSQERGIPYEQYF	TGTGCCAGCAGCCAAGAGCGCGGGATCCCCTACGAGCAGTACTTC
.	TRBV27	TRBJ2-7	TRBD2	CASRPGLAGDYEQYF	TGTGCCAGCAGACCGGGACTAGCGGGAGACTACGAGCAGTACTTC
.	TRBV9	TRBJ2-7	.	CASSAGGGEQYF	TGTGCCAGCAGCGCAGGGGGAGGCGAGCAGTACTTC
.	TRBV7-8	TRBJ2-3	TRBD2	CASSSYSGRTLTDTQYF	TGTGCCAGCAGCTCCTATAGCGGGAGAACCCTCACAGATACGCAGTATTTT
.	TRBV19	TRBJ2-7	.	CASSIYYGGAYEQYF	TGTGCCAGTAGTATATATTACGGGGGCGCGTACGAGCAGTACTTC
.	TRBV10-3	TRBJ1-2	.	CAISDPGTPSGNGYTF	TGTGCCATCAGCGACCCCGGGACCCCCTCAGGGAATGGCTACACCTTC
.	TRBV7-2	TRBJ2-3	.	CASSTFTGEGTDTQYF	TGTGCCAGCAGCACATTCACAGGGGAGGGCACAGATACGCAGTATTTT
.	TRBV19	TRBJ1-5	.	CASSPGPGQPQHF	TGTGCCAGTAGCCCGGGGCCGGGTCAGCCCCAGCATTTT
once	TRBV6-6	TRBJ1-2	.	CASSYGGGNYGYTF	TGTGCCAGCAGTTACGGCGGGGGCAACTATGGCTACACCTTC
.	TRBV30	TRBJ1-3	.	CAWSPHPRDLVGNTIYF	TGTGCCTGGAGTCCCCACCCCCGTGACCTCGTCGGAAACACCATATATTTT
.	TRBV28	TRBJ2-7	.	CASSLYGMVGWAYEQYF	TGTGCCAGCAGTTTATATGGTATGGTAGGGTGGGCCTACGAGCAGTACTTC
.	TRBV27	TRBJ1-2	.	CASRTGFYGYTF	TGTGCCAGCAGAACAGGGTTCTATGGCTACACCTTC
.	TRBV28	TRBJ2-1	.	CASSFYWGSSYNEQFF	TGTGCCAGCAGTTTTTATTGGGGGAGCTCCTACAATGAGCAGTTCTTC
.	TRBV7-9	TRBJ1-2	TRBD1	CASSLAGTGIGYTF	TGTGCCAGCAGCTTAGCGGGGACAGGGATTGGCTACACCTTC
.	TRBV27	TRBJ2-7	.	CASSLLPASTYEQYF	TGTGCCAGCAGTTTACTTCCAGCCTCCACCTACGAGCAGTACTTC
.	TRBV5-6	TRBJ2-1	.	CASSLRPGSSYNEQFF	TGTGCCAGCAGCTTGAGGCCGGGAAGCTCCTACAATGAGCAGTTCTTC
.	TRBV9	TRBJ2-1	TRBD2	CASSAASGYYNEQFF	TGTGCCAGCAGCGCCGCTAGCGGATACTACAATGAGCAGTTCTTC
.	TRBV9	TRBJ2-2	.	CASSFPSGELFF	TGTGCCAGCAGCTTCCCATCCGGGGAGCTGTTTTTT
.	TRBV19	TRBJ1-5	.	CATTGGNSNQPQHF	TGTGCCACCACCGGGGGAAATAGCAATCAGCCCCAGCATTTT
.	TRBV6-6	TRBJ2-1	TRBD1	CASRDRGNLVDEQFF	TGTGCCAGCAGAGACAGGGGGAACCTTGTAGATGAGCAGTTCTTC
once	TRBV7-9	TRBJ2-7	TRBD1	CASSPGQLPYEQYF	TGTGCCAGCAGCCCGGGACAGCTGCCCTACGAGCAGTACTTC
.	TRBV7-9	TRBJ2-7	TRBD2	CASSLRLAATRHNEQYF	TGTGCCAGCAGCTTACGACTAGCAGCCACACGCCACAACGAGCAGTACTTC
.	TRBV28	TRBJ1-3	.	CATCSGAYSGNTIYF	TGTGCCACCTGTAGCGGGGCATACTCTGGAAACACCATATATTTT
.	TRBV6-5	TRBJ2-7	.	CASSYGSPTTSYEQYF	TGTGCCAGCAGTTACGGCAGTCCAACTACCTCCTACGAGCAGTACTTC
.	TRBV9	TRBJ1-3	.	CASSVGHRTRDGNTIYF	TGTGCCAGCAGCGTAGGCCACAGGACAAGGGATGGAAACACCATATATTTT
.	TRBV10-3	TRBJ1-5	TRBD1	CAMSDRADQPQHF	TGTGCCATGTCGGACAGGGCAGATCAGCCCCAGCATTTT
.	TRBV27	TRBJ1-5	TRBD1	CASAPSGTGVQPQHF	TGTGCCAGCGCCCCCTCCGGGACAGGGGTGCAGCCCCAGCATTTT
.	TRBV7-2	TRBJ1-1	.	CASSLAGRLRLMNTEAFF	TGTGCCAGCAGCTTAGCGGGCAGGTTAAGGTTAATGAACACTGAAGCTTTCTTT
.	TRBV27	TRBJ2-7	TRBD2	CASSLLGGRGPYEQYF	TGTGCCAGCAGTTTATTGGGCGGGAGAGGTCCCTACGAGCAGTACTTC
once	TRBV7-9	TRBJ2-2	.	CVRGTTTGELFF	TGTGTGAGGGGTACCACCACCGGGGAGCTGTTTTTT
.	TRBV30	TRBJ1-3	.	CAWNIGTTSGNTIYF	TGTGCCTGGAATATCGGGACAACCTCTGGAAACACCATATATTTT